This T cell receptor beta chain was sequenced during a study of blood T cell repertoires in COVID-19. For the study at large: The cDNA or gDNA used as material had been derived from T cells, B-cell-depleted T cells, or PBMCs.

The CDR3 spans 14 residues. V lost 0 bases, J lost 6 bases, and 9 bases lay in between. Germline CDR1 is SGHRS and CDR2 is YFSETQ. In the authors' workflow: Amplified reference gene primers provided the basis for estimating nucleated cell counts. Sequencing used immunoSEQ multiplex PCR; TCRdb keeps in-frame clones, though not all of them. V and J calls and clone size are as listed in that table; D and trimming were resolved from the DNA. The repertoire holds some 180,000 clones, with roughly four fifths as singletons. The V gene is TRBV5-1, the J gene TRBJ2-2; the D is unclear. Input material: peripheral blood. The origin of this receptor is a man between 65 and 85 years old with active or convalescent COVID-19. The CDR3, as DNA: TGCGCCAGCAGCTTGGTTGCCCGAGCCGGGGAGCTGTTTTTT. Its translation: CASSLVARAGELFF.